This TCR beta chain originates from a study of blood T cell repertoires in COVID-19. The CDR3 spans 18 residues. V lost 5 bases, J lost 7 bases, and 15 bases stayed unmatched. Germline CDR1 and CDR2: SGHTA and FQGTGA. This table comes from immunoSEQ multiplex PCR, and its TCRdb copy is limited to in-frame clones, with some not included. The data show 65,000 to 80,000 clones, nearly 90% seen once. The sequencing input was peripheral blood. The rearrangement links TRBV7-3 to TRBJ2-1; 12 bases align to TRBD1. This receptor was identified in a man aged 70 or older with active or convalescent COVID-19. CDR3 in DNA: TGTGCCAGCAGCGCCAGAGCCCCGGGACAGGGGGCGAGAAATGAGCAGTTCTTC. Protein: CASSARAPGQGARNEQFF.